These 5 T cell receptor beta chains were sequenced from one sample in a study of spatial heterogeneity in lung cancer. General observations from the study: Expanded alpha and beta TCR counts within tumors tracked tumor mutation counts.

These TCRs' antigens remain unknown. TCRdb redid the calling of the 5' RACE reads with MiXCR, one entry per CDR3 protein. The sample shows about 300 distinct CDR3 sequences, 42% of them seen only once. Time point described: sample taken at primary tumor resection. Material: lung tumor tissue, obtained at surgery. These receptors were collected from a male donor with early-stage non-small cell lung cancer.

With respect to this clonotype: In a library made to pick up alpha chains, this beta chain is a stray read with a size that means little. The chain is built from TRBV20-1 and TRBJ2-4; 8 bases are a match to TRBD2. This CDR3 is 14 amino acids long. The germline V gene encodes CDR1 DFQATT and CDR2 SNEGSKA (reference sequence). V dropped 3 bases and J dropped 6; count of bases not matched to a gene: 7. The CDR3: CSASREGRGNIQYF. CDR3 DNA: TGCAGTGCTAGCCGGGAGGGCCGAGGAAACATTCAGTACTTC.

Turning to this clonotype: With the library built for alpha chains, this beta chain is off target and its frequency is not meaningful. The chain employs TRBV11-3 and TRBJ2-2; D possibly corresponds to TRBD2 (5 bases). The V end was cut by 6 bases, the J end by 1 base, with 15 bases between. The length of the CDR3 is 16 residues. Germline CDR1 reads SGHNT; CDR2 reads YENEEA. CDR3 sequence: CASSPMGGLNTGELFF. CDR3 bases: TGTGCCAGCAGTCCCATGGGCGGGCTGAACACCGGGGAGCTGTTTTTT.

Turning to this clonotype: For a library built for alpha chains, this beta chain is a stray read; little rests on its size. The chain joins TRBV7-9 to TRBJ2-1; the D is unclear. Trimming removed 1 base from V and 12 bases from J, with 10 bases in between. Germline loops: CDR1 SEHNR, CDR2 FQNEAQ (reference sequence). The CDR3 consists of 12 residues. The CDR3 DNA reads as TGTGCCAGCAGCTTAGACGGCCGCAGGCAGTTCTTC. Encoded protein: CASSLDGRRQFF.

This clonotype turned up a few times. A library made for alpha chains picked up this beta chain off target, so its size means little. V usage is TRBV9 and J usage is TRBJ2-1; 10 nucleotides align to TRBD2. V shed 4 bases and J 6 bases; nucleotides not matched to a gene: 7. Germline assignment: CDR1 SGDLS and CDR2 YYNGEE. This CDR3 spans 15 amino acids. The CDR3 sequence: CASSIGLAAGNEQFF. As DNA, the CDR3 is TGTGCCAGCAGCATTGGACTAGCGGCGGGCAATGAGCAGTTCTTC.

A note on this clonotype: Because the library targeted alpha chains, this beta chain is an off-target read whose size means little. This chain joins TRBV5-1 and TRBJ2-1; tentatively, D is TRBD2 (6 bases). V was cut by 3 bases and J by 6 bases, with 13 bases left in between. Germline V CDR1 and CDR2: SGHRS, YFSETQ. This CDR3 is built from 14 residues. The CDR3 reads CASSSYPGANEQFF. DNA of the CDR3: TGCGCCAGCAGCTCCTACCCGGGAGCCAATGAGCAGTTCTTC.